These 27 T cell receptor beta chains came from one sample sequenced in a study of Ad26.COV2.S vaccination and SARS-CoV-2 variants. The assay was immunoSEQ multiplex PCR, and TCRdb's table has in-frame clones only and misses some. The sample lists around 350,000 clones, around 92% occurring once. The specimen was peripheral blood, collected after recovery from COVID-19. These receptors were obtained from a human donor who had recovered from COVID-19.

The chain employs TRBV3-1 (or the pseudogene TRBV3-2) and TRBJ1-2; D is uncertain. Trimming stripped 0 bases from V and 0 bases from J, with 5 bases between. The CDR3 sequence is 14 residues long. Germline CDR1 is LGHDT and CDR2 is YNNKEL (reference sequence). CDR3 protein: CASSQDSTNYGYTF. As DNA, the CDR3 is TGTGCCAGCAGCCAAGACAGCACTAACTATGGCTACACCTTC.

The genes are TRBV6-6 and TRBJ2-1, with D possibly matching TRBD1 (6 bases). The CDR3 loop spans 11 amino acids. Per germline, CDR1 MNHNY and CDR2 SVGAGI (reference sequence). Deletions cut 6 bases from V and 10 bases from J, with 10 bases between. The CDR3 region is CASSLGTEQFF. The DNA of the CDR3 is TGTGCCAGCAGCCTGGGGACAGAGCAGTTCTTC.

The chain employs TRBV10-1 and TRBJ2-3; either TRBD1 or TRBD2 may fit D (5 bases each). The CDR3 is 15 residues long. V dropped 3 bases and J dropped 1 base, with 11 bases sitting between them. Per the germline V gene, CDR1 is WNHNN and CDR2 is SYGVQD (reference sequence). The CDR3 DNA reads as TGCGCCAGCAGTGAAGGGACCCCGCGCACAGATACGCAGTATTTT. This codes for CASSEGTPRTDTQYF.

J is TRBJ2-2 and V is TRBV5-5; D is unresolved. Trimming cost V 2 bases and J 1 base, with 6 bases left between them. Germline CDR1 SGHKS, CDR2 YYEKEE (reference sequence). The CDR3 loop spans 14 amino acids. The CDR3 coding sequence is TGTGCCAGCAGCTTTGATGGGAACACCGGGGAGCTGTTTTTT. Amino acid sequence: CASSFDGNTGELFF.

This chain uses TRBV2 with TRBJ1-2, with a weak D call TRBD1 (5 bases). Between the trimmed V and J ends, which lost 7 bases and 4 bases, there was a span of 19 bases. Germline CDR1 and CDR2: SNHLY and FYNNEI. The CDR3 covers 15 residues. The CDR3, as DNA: TGTGCCAGCATCTTAGACAGCGCCAAGTCCTATGGCTACACCTTC. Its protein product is CASILDSAKSYGYTF.

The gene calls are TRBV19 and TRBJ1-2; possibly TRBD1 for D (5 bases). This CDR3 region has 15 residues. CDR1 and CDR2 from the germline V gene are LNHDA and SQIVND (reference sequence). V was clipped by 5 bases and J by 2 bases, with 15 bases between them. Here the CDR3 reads CASSRPPGLNYGYTF. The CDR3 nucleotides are TGTGCCAGTAGTCGACCTCCGGGACTGAACTATGGCTACACCTTC. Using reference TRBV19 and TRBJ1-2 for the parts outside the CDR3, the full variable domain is DGGITQSPKYLFRKEGQNVTLSCEQNLNHDAMYWYRQDPGQGLRLIYYSQIVNDFQKGDIAEGYSVSREKKESFPLTVTSAQKNPTAFYLCASSRPPGLNYGYTFGSGTRLTVV.

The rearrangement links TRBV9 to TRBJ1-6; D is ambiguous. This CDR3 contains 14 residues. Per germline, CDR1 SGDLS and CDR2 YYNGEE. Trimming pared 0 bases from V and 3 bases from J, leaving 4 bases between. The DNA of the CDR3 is TGTGCCAGCAGCGTAGATTTCTATAATTCACCCCTCCACTTT. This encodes CASSVDFYNSPLHF.

This CDR3 reads CASSQLTGGGEKLFF. The CDR3 DNA reads as TGTGCCAGCAGCCAACTAACAGGGGGTGGAGAAAAACTGTTTTTT. The chain employs TRBV3-1 (or the pseudogene TRBV3-2) and TRBJ1-4; 8 bases match TRBD1. Germline CDR1 and CDR2: LGHDT and YNNKEL (reference sequence). V lost 2 bases, J lost 8 bases, and 7 bases stayed unmatched. The CDR3 extends over 15 amino acids.

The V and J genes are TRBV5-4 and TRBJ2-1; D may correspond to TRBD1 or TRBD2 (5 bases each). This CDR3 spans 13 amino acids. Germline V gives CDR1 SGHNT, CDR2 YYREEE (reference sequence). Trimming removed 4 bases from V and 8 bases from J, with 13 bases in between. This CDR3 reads CASSPWDLHEQFF. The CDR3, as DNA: TGTGCCAGCAGCCCCTGGGACCTCCATGAGCAGTTCTTC.

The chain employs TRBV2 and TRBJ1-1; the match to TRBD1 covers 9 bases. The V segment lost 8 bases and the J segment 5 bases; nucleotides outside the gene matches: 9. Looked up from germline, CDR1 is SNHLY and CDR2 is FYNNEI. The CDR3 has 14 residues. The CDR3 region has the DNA TGTGCCAGCGGCCTAACAGGGGGCAGTACTGAAGCTTTCTTT. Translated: CASGLTGGSTEAFF.

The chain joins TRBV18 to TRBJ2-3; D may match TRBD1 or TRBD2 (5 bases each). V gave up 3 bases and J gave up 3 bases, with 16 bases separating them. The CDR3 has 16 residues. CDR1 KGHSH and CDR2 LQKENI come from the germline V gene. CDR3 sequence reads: CASSPLFGGPTDTQYF. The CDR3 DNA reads TGTGCCAGCTCACCGCTTTTTGGGGGACCAACAGATACGCAGTATTTT.

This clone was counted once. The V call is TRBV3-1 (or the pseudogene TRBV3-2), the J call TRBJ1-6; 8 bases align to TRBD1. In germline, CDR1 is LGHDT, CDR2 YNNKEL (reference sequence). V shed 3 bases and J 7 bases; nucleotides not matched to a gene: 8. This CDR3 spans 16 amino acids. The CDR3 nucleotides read TGTGCCAGCAGCCAGACAGGGGTGGGTTGGAATTCACCCCTCCACTTT. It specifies CASSQTGVGWNSPLHF.

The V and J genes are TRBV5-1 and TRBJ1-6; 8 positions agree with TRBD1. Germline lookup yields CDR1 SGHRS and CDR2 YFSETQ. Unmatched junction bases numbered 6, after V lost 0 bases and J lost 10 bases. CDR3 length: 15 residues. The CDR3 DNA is TGCGCCAGCAGCTTGGAACCAGGGGGCACGTCACCCCTCCACTTT. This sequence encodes CASSLEPGGTSPLHF.

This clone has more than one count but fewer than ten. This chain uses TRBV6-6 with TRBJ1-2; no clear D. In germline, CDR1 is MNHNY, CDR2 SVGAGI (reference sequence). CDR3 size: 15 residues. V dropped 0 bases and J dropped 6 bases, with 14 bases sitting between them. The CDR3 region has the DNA TGTGCCAGCAGTTACTCGATCTCCGGGATCGATGGCTACACCTTC. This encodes CASSYSISGIDGYTF.

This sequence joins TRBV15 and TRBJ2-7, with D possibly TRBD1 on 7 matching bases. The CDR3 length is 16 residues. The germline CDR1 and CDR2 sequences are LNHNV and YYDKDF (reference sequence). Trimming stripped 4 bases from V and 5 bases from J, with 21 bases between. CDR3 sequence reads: CATSTKRSGGRDEQYF. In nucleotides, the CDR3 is TGTGCCACCAGCACCAAGCGATCAGGGGGGCGCGACGAGCAGTACTTC. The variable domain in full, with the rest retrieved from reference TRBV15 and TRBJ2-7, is DAMVIQNPRYQVTQFGKPVTLSCSQTLNHNVMYWYQQKSSQAPKLLFHYYDKDFNNEADTPDNFQSRRPNTSFCFLDIRSPGLGDTAMYLCATSTKRSGGRDEQYFGPGTRLTVT.

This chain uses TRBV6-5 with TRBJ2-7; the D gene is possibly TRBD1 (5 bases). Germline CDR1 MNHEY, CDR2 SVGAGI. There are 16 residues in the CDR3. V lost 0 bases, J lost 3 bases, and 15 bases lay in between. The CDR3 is CASSYSSSQGIYEQYF. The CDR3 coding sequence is TGTGCCAGCAGTTACTCGAGTTCTCAGGGCATCTACGAGCAGTACTTC.

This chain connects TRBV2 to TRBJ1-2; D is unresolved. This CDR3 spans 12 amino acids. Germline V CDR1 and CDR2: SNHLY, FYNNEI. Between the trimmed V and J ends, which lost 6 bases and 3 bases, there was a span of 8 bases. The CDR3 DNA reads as TGTGCCAGCAGGGCGGACCACTATGGCTACACCTTC. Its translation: CASRADHYGYTF.

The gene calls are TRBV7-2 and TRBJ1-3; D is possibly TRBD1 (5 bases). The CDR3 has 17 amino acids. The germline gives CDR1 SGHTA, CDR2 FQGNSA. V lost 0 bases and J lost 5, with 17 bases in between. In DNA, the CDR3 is TGTGCCAGCAGCTTAGCAAGAGCAGGGTTTGAACGAAACACCATATATTTT. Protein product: CASSLARAGFERNTIYF.

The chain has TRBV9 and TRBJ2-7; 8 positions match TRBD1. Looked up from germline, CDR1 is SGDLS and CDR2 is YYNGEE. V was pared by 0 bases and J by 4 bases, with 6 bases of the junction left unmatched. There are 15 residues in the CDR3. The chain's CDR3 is CASSVAWDRTYEQYF. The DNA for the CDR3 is TGTGCCAGCAGCGTAGCCTGGGACAGGACGTACGAGCAGTACTTC. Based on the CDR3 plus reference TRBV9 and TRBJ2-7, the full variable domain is DSGVTQTPKHLITATGQRVTLRCSPRSGDLSVYWYQQSLDQGLQFLIQYYNGEERAKGNILERFSAQQFPDLHSELNLSSLELGDSALYFCASSVAWDRTYEQYFGPGTRLTVT.

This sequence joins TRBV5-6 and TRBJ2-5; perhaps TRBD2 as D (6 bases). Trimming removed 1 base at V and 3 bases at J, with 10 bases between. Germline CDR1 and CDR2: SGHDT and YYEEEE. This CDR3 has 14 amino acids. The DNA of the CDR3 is TGTGCCAGCAGCTTGCCGGGACTGGAAGAGACCCAGTACTTC. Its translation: CASSLPGLEETQYF.

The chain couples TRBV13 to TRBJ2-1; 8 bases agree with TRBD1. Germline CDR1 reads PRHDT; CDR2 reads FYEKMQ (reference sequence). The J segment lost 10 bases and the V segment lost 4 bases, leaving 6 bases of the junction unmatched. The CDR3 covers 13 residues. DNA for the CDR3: TGTGCCAGCAGCTCCAGGGGGCAAGTGGAGCAGTTCTTC. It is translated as CASSSRGQVEQFF.

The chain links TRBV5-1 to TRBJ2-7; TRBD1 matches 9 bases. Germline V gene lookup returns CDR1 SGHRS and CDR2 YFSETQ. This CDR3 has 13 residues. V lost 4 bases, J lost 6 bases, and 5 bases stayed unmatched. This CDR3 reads CASSDRDRAEQYF. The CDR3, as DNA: TGCGCCAGCAGCGACCGGGACAGGGCCGAGCAGTACTTC.

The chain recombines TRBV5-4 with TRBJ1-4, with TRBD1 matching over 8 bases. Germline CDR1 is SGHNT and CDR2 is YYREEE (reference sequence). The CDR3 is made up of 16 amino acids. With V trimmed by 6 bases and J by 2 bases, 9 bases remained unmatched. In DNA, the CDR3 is TGTGCCAGCACCACGGACAGGGATGCTACTAATGAAAAACTGTTTTTT. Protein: CASTTDRDATNEKLFF. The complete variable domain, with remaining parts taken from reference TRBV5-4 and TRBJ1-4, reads ETGVTQSPTHLIKTRGQQVTLRCSSQSGHNTVSWYQQALGQGPQFIFQYYREEENGRGNFPPRFSGLQFPNYSSELNVNALELDDSALYLCASTTDRDATNEKLFFGSGTQLSVL.

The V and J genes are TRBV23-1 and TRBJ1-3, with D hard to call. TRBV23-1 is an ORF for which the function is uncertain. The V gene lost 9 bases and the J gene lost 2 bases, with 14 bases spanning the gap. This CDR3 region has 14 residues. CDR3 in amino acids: CARSRATPGNTIYF. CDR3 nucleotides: TGCGCCAGATCTCGGGCTACACCTGGAAACACCATATATTTT.

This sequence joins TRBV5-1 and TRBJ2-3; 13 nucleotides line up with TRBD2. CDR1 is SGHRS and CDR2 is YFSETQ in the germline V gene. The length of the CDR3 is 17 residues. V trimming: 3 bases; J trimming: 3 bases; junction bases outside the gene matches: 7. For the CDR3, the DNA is TGCGCCAGCAGCTCCCCGACTAGCGGGGGGAGTACAGATACGCAGTATTTT. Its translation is CASSSPTSGGSTDTQYF.

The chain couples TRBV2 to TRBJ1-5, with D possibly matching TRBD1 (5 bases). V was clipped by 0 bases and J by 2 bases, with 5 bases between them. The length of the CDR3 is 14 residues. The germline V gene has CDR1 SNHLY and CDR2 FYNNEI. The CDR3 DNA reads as TGTGCCAGCAGTGAAGCAGGGGGCAATCAGCCCCAGCATTTT. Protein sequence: CASSEAGGNQPQHF.

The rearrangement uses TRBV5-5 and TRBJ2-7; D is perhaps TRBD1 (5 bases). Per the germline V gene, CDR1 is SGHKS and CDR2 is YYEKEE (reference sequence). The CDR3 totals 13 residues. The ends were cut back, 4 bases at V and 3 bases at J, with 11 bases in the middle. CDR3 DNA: TGTGCCAGCAGCACGGACATACTCTACGAGCAGTACTTC. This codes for CASSTDILYEQYF.